This T cell receptor (beta chain) was identified in a study of blood T cells in healthy people across ages. Germline-derived CDR1 and CDR2 are SGHTA and FQGNSA. The CDR3 covers 15 residues. V lost 5 bases and J lost 9, with 17 bases in between. PCR was performed a second time for about 6 to 11 cycles using a sample-barcoded 5' primer and a J-beta primer mix. TCRdb independently ran MiXCR on the 5' RACE reads; one entry per CDR3 protein. In the table there are 1.5 million to 2 million distinct CDR3 sequences, approximately 39% of which are singletons. For every donor, a draw yielded approximately 9.9 milliliters of peripheral blood.

This receptor was obtained from a human donor in good health. The V call is TRBV7-2, the J call TRBJ1-6; D uncertain. The sample taken for sequencing was blood. This CDR3 is CASSPRYMGGSPLHF. The CDR3 bases are TGTGCCAGCAGCCCTAGGTACATGGGAGGTTCACCCCTCCACTTT.